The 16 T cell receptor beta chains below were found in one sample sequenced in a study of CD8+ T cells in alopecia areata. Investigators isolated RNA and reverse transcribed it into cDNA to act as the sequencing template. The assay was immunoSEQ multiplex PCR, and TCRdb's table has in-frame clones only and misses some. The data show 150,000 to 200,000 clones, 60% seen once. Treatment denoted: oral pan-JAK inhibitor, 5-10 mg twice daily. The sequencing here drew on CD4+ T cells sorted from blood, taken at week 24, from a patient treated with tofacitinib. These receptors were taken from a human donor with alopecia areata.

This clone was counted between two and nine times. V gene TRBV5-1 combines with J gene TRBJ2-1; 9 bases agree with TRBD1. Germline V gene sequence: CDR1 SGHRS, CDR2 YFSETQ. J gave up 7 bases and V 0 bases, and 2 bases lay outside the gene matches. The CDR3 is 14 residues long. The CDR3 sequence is CASSLDGQGNEQFF. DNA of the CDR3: TGCGCCAGCAGCTTGGACGGACAGGGGAATGAGCAGTTCTTC.

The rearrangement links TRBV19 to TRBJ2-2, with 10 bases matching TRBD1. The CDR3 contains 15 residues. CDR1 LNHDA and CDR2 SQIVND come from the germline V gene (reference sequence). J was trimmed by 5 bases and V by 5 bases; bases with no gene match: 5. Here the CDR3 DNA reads TGTGCCAGTAGTTGGAGACAGGGGGCGACCGGGGAGCTGTTTTTT. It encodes CASSWRQGATGELFF.

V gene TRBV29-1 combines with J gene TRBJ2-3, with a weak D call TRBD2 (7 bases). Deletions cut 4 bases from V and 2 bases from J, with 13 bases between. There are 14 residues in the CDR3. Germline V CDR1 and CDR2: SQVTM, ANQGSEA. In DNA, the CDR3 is TGCAGCGTTGTAGGGGGGGGGCCCACAGATACGCAGTATTTT. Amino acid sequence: CSVVGGGPTDTQYF.

The CDR3 here is CASRAGTGQENEQFF. CDR3 DNA: TGTGCCAGCAGGGCCGGGACAGGGCAGGAGAATGAGCAGTTCTTC. This rearrangement joins TRBV2 to TRBJ2-1, with 9 positions matching TRBD1. This CDR3 contains 15 residues. Per the germline V gene, CDR1 is SNHLY and CDR2 is FYNNEI. V gave up 6 bases and J gave up 7 bases; unmatched junction bases: 10.

CDR3 amino acids: CASSFSQLDTGELFF. CDR3 DNA: TGCGCCAGCAGCTTTTCCCAGTTAGACACCGGGGAGCTGTTTTTT. The chain is built from TRBV5-1 and TRBJ2-2; no reliable D call. Trimming stripped 2 bases from V and 3 bases from J, with 11 bases between. CDR1 and CDR2 from the germline V gene are SGHRS and YFSETQ. This CDR3 contains 15 residues.

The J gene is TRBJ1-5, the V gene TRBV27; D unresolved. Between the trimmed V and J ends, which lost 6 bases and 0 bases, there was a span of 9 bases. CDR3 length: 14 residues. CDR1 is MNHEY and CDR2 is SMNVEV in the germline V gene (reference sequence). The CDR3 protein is CASRKGNSNQPQHF. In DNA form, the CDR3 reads TGTGCCAGCAGAAAGGGAAATAGCAATCAGCCCCAGCATTTT.

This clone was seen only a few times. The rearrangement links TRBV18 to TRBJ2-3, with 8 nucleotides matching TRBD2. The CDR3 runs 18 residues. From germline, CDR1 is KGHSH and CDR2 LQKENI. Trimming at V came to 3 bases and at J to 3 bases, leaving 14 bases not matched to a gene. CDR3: CASSPAKQRGYGTDTQYF. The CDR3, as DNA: TGTGCCAGCTCACCTGCTAAGCAGCGGGGGTATGGGACAGATACGCAGTATTTT.

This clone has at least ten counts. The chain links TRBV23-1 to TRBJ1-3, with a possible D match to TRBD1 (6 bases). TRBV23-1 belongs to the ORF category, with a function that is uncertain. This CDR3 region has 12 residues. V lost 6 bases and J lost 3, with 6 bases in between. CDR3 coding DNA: TGCGCCAGCAGGGACAGTGGAAACACCATATATTTT. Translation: CASRDSGNTIYF.

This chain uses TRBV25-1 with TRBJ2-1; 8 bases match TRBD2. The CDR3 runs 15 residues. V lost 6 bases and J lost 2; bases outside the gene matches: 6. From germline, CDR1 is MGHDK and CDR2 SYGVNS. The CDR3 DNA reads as TGTGCCAGCAGGGCCACTAGCGGACCCTACAATGAGCAGTTCTTC. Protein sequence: CASRATSGPYNEQFF.

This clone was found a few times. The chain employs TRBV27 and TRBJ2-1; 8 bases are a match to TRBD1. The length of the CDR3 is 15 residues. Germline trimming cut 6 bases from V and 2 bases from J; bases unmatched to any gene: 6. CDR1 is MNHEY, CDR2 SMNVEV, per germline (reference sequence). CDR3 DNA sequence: TGTGCCAGCAGCTATGGACAGGGCCCCTACAATGAGCAGTTCTTC. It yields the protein CASSYGQGPYNEQFF.

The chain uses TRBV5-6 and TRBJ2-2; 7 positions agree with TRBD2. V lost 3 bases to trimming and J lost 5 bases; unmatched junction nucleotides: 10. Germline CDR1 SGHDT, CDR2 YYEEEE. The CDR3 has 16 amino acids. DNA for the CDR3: TGTGCCAGCAGCTGGGCCCAGAGCGGGATAACCGGGGAGCTGTTTTTT. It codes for CASSWAQSGITGELFF.

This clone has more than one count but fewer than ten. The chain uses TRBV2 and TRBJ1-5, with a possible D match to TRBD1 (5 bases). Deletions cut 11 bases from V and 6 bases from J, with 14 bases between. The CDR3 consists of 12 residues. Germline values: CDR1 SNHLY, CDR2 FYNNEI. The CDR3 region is CASKGAGQPQHF. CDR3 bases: TGTGCCTCGAAAGGGGCCGGTCAGCCCCAGCATTTT.

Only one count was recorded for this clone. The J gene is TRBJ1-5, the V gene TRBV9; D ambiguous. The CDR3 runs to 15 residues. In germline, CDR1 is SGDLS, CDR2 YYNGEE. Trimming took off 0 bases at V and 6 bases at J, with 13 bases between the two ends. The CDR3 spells CASSVGIVGSQPQHF. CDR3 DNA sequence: TGTGCCAGCAGCGTAGGAATAGTGGGGAGTCAGCCCCAGCATTTT.

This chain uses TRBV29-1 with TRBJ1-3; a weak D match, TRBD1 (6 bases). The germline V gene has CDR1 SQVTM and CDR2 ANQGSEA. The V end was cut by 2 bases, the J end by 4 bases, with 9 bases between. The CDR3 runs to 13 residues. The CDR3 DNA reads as TGCAGCGTTGAATGGGGGCGAGGAAACACCATATATTTT. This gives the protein CSVEWGRGNTIYF. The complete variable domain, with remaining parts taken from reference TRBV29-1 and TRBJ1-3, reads SAVISQKPSRDICQRGTSLTIQCQVDSQVTMMFWYRQQPGQSLTLIATANQGSEATYESGFVIDKFPISRPNLTFSTLTVSNMSPEDSSIYLCSVEWGRGNTIYFGEGSWLTVV.

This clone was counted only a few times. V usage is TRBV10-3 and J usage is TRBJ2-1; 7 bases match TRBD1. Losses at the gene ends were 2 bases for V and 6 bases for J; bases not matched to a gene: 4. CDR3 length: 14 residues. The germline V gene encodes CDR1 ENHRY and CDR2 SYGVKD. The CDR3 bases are TGTGCCATCAGTGAGAGGACAGGCCCCAATGAGCAGTTCTTC. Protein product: CAISERTGPNEQFF.

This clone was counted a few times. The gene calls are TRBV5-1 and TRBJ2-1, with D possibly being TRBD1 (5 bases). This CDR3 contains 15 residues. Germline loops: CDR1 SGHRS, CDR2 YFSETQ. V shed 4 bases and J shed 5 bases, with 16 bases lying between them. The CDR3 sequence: CASSARPTQDNEQFF. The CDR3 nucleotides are TGCGCCAGCAGCGCTCGCCCGACACAGGACAATGAGCAGTTCTTC. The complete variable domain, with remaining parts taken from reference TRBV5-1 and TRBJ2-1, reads KAGVTQTPRYLIKTRGQQVTLSCSPISGHRSVSWYQQTPGQGLQFLFEYFSETQRNKGNFPGRFSGRQFSNSRSEMNVSTLELGDSALYLCASSARPTQDNEQFFGPGTRLTVL.